A single sample gave rise to the 9 T cell receptor beta chains below, sequenced in a study of T-cell reconstitution after alpha-beta-depleted transplantation in children. Preparing the TCRbeta library involved the use of unique molecular identifiers. TCRdb used MiXCR to reprocess the PCR reads, holding one entry per CDR3 protein. In the table there are roughly 300,000 distinct CDR3 sequences, more than 9% of which are singletons. The sequencing used peripheral blood, collected 180 days after TCRalphabeta/CD19-depleted stem cell transplant. The source is a male patient aged 2 to 9 who had a stem cell transplant for chronic granulomatous disease, so the T cells may come from the graft donor.

Details on this clonotype: A read error may explain this, as a much larger clone is one base away. The V gene is TRBV6-2 or TRBV6-3, the J gene TRBJ2-2, with 8 bases fitting TRBD2. Germline loops: CDR1 MNHEY, CDR2 SVGEGT. The CDR3 is 15 residues long. The CDR3: CPSSLAGGGTGELFF. DNA for the CDR3: TGTCCCAGCAGTTTGGCGGGGGGAGGCACCGGGGAGCTGTTTTTT.

This sequence joins TRBV5-4 and TRBJ1-1; D not resolved. V lost 5 bases and J lost 4, with 18 bases in between. This CDR3 has 15 amino acids. CDR1 is SGHNT and CDR2 is YYREEE in the germline V gene (reference sequence). CDR3: CASSPSLGWATEAFF. The CDR3 region has the DNA TGTGCCAGCAGTCCCTCCTTAGGGTGGGCCACTGAAGCTTTCTTT.

The sample holds many counts of this clonotype. This chain uses TRBV7-2 with TRBJ2-7; the D gene is possibly TRBD2 (6 bases). Trimming pared 2 bases from V and 0 bases from J, leaving 14 bases between. Germline V gives CDR1 SGHTA, CDR2 FQGNSA. This CDR3 region has 16 residues. The CDR3 region is CASSLYGDSLSYEQYF. DNA of the CDR3: TGTGCCAGCAGCTTATACGGGGACTCCCTCTCCTACGAGCAGTACTTC.

This clonotype has a count of ten or more. The V gene is TRBV11-2, the J gene TRBJ2-7, with a tentative D call TRBD2 (6 bases). Looked up from germline, CDR1 is SGHAT and CDR2 is FQNNGV. The CDR3 sequence is 17 residues long. V gave up 1 base and J gave up 3 bases, with 19 bases separating them. CDR3 sequence: CASSLVSGARGGYEQYF. CDR3 sequence (DNA): TGTGCCAGCAGCTTAGTCTCTGGGGCTCGGGGAGGCTACGAGCAGTACTTC.

On this clonotype: A read error is possible here, since a much larger clone lies one base away. The gene calls are TRBV6-4 and TRBJ1-2; D is possibly TRBD1 (6 bases). Trimming shortened V by 8 bases and J by 7 bases, and 11 bases separated the two germline ends. Germline V CDR1 and CDR2: MRHNA, SNTAGT. CDR3 length equals 11 residues. The chain's CDR3 is CASPVGGGYTF. As DNA, the CDR3 is TGTGCCAGCCCCGTAGGGGGTGGCTACACCTTC.

Ten or more counts support this clonotype. The rearrangement joins TRBV15 to TRBJ1-2, with 7 bases that match TRBD1. J was trimmed by 4 bases and V by 3 bases; bases with no gene match: 5. The CDR3 is made up of 14 amino acids. Germline assignment: CDR1 LNHNV and CDR2 YYDKDF (reference sequence). The CDR3 protein is CATSSVDRIYGYTF. CDR3 coding DNA: TGTGCCACCAGCAGTGTGGACAGGATCTATGGCTACACCTTC.

This clonotype has more than one count but fewer than ten. The gene calls are TRBV20-1 and TRBJ1-1; D call uncertain. The CDR3 runs to 14 residues. V was clipped by 2 bases and J by 5 bases, with 15 bases between them. Germline V CDR1 and CDR2: DFQATT, SNEGSKA (reference sequence). The chain's CDR3 is CSARTGLISTEAFF. The CDR3 DNA sequence: TGCAGTGCTAGAACGGGCCTCATTAGTACTGAAGCTTTCTTT.

There are many counts of this clonotype. The chain has TRBV7-2 and TRBJ1-1; weak D call: TRBD1 (5 bases). Germline CDR1 SGHTA, CDR2 FQGNSA. Trimming took off 4 bases at V and 8 bases at J, with 11 bases between the two ends. This CDR3 comprises 12 residues. The chain's CDR3 is CASSSTYREAFF. Written as DNA, the CDR3 is TGTGCCAGCAGCTCAACGTACAGGGAAGCTTTCTTT.

This clonotype occurred many times. The chain links TRBV4-1 to TRBJ2-7; 8 bases are shared with TRBD1. With 1 base clipped from V and 0 bases from J, the junction kept 2 bases outside the gene matches. This CDR3 region has 15 residues. Germline lookup yields CDR1 MGHRA and CDR2 YSYEKL. The DNA for the CDR3 is TGCGCCAGCAGCCAAGGTGGGACAGGCTCCTACGAGCAGTACTTC. Protein sequence: CASSQGGTGSYEQYF.